The source of this T cell receptor beta chain is a study of T cell repertoires in cytomegalovirus infection. This clonotype was counted many times. TCRdb independently ran MiXCR on the reads; one entry per CDR3 protein. Of approximately 550,000 distinct CDR3 sequences in the sample, 15% to 20% were seen once. CDR1 is LNHDA and CDR2 is SQIVND in the germline V gene (reference sequence). The CDR3 has 14 residues. V lost 4 bases and J 8 bases, leaving 15 bases between the germline ends. The specimen sequenced was CD8+ T cells from PBMCs. This TCR derives from a human donor in good health (CMV status not recorded). Some clones in this sample may be carry-over from other donors' samples. This rearrangement joins TRBV19 to TRBJ2-1; D remains unclear. This chain's CDR3 is CASSSRVFLDEQFF. Written as DNA, the CDR3 is TGTGCCAGTAGTAGCCGGGTCTTCCTAGATGAGCAGTTCTTC.